The present T cell receptor (beta chain) was sequenced within a study of radiotherapy plus CTLA-4 blockade in lung cancer. Overall study context: For about 19% of patients, objective responses occurred, and around 31% had disease control.

Enrolled patients, whose metastatic non-small-cell lung cancer was chemo-refractory, received focal radiation plus CTLA-4 blockade with ipilimumab. Assay: immunoSEQ multiplex PCR; the TCRdb copy retains only in-frame clones and omits some. The table includes roughly 75,000 clones, around 78% detected once. CDR1 is SGHNT and CDR2 is YYREEE in the germline V gene (reference sequence). Trimming at V came to 3 bases and at J to 7 bases, leaving 8 bases not matched to a gene. The CDR3 is 15 residues long. The receptor was isolated from a human donor with non-small cell lung cancer whose response to radiotherapy plus ipilimumab could not be evaluated. Some clones in this sample may be carry-over from other donors' samples. The sample consisted of peripheral blood, taken from a patient treated with radiotherapy plus ipilimumab. The chain combines TRBV5-4 with TRBJ2-1, with 9 bases identical to TRBD2. As DNA, the CDR3 is TGTGCCAGCAGCTCCCCGGGACTAGCCGCGAATGAGCAGTTCTTC. It encodes CASSSPGLAANEQFF.